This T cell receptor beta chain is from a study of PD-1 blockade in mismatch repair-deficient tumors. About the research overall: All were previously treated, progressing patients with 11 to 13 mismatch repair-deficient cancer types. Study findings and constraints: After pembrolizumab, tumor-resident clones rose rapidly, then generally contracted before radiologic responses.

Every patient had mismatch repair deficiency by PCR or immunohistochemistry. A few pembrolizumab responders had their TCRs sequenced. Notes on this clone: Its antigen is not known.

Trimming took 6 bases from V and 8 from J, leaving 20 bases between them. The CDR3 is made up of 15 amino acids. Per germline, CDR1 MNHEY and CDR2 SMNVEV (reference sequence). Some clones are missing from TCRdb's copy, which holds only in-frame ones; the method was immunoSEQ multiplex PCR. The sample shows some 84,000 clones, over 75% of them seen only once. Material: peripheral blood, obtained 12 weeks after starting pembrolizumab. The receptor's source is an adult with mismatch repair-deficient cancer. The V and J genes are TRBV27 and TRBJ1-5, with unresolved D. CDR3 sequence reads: CASRGGRAPEEPQHF. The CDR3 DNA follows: TGTGCCAGCAGAGGCGGACGGGCCCCGGAGGAGCCCCAGCATTTT.